Below, 28 T cell receptor beta chains from the same sample are listed, as sequenced in a study of T cells in women clearing cervical HPV infection. The table came from immunoSEQ multiplex PCR; TCRdb's copy has only in-frame clones and leaves some out. This table holds fewer than 50,000 clones. The sample taken for sequencing was blood buffy coat. All receptors come from a woman aged 18-70 years with a cervical HPV16 infection that either progressed to CIN3+ or cleared (not recorded which).

Points on this clone: The read halts 3 residues ahead of the CDR3 end, with the missing end drawn from the germline J gene. The gene calls are TRBV5-1 and TRBJ2-7, with no clear D. CDR1 and CDR2 from the germline V gene are SGHRS and YFSETQ. V was trimmed by 6 bases and J by 2 bases, leaving 9 bases between them. CDR3 size: 12 residues. Here the CDR3 reads CASTGPTYEQYF. The CDR3 bases that were read are TGCGCCAGCACTGGGCCCACCTACGAG.

Worth noting for this clone: Sequencing ends 3 residues short of the CDR3 end; the germline J gene provides the rest. This chain links TRBV7-6 with TRBJ2-2; D tentatively reads TRBD1 or TRBD2 (7 bases each). CDR3 length equals 15 residues. Trimming stripped 5 bases from V and 8 bases from J, with 18 bases between. Germline values: CDR1 SGHVS, CDR2 FNYEAQ. CDR3 in amino acids: CASSNRQGGVGELFF. The sequenced CDR3 bases are TGTGCCAGCAGCAACCGACAGGGAGGGGTAGGGGAG.

Turning to this clone: The CDR3 extends 3 residues past the end of the read, so its final part is completed from the germline J gene. This chain connects TRBV20-1 to TRBJ2-7; D gene ambiguous. The CDR3 has 13 amino acids. Germline CDR1 and CDR2: DFQATT and SNEGSKA (reference sequence). Between the trimmed V and J ends, which lost 3 bases and 1 base, there was a span of 10 bases. CDR3 sequence: CSASRSMSYEQYF. The part of the CDR3 DNA that was read is TGCAGTGCTAGCAGGTCGATGTCCTACGAG.

On this clone: Sequencing ends 3 residues short of the CDR3 end; the germline J gene provides the rest. The V gene is TRBV20-1, the J gene TRBJ1-2, with no clear D. This CDR3 contains 12 residues. CDR1 DFQATT and CDR2 SNEGSKA come from the germline V gene (reference sequence). CDR3 residues: CSGLSPLRGYTF. The sequenced part of the CDR3 DNA is TGCAGTGGACTTTCGCCATTGAGGGGC.

As regards this clone: The read gets to within 3 residues of the CDR3 end, and the germline J gene fills in the rest. The chain uses TRBV2 and TRBJ2-3; 8 nucleotides line up with TRBD2. Germline assignment: CDR1 SNHLY and CDR2 FYNNEI. The CDR3 sequence is 17 residues long. The trim removed 4 bases at V and 2 bases at J, leaving 11 bases unmatched. The covered CDR3 bases are TGTGCCAGCAGTGGCCGGGGGAGAGCGGGAGACACAGATACG. Protein: CASSGRGRAGDTDT. The whole CDR3 protein reads CASSGRGRAGDTDTQYF.

Points on this clone: Coverage ceases 3 residues before the CDR3 finishes, and the germline J gene fills in the end. The chain employs TRBV3-1 (or the pseudogene TRBV3-2) and TRBJ1-6; D possibly corresponds to TRBD1 (6 bases). Trimming left V 2 bases short and J 12 bases short, with 8 bases between. Germline V gene data show CDR1 as LGHDT and CDR2 as YNNKEL (reference sequence). The CDR3 runs to 12 residues. Incomplete CDR3 DNA: TGTGCCAGCAGCCAATCCAGGGGACCC. This gives the protein CASSQSRGP. The CDR3, in full, reads CASSQSRGPLHF.

To note about this clone: The germline gene is not matched at one end of the junction; a read error may be the cause. The read comes to an end 3 residues before the CDR3 does, leaving the germline J gene to fill in the end. The rearrangement joins TRBV11-2 to TRBJ1-6; D remains ambiguous. Germline loops: CDR1 SGHAT, CDR2 FQNNGV. The CDR3 runs to 13 residues. The CDR3 region is CASSVGYSSPLHF. Incomplete CDR3 DNA: TGTGCCAGCAGCGTAGGATATAGTTCACCC.

As for this clone: The observed sequence ends 3 residues before the CDR3 terminus, with the missing tail filled in from the germline J gene. The V and J genes are TRBV5-6 and TRBJ2-7, with TRBD1 as a possible D gene (6 bases). The CDR3 covers 12 residues. Trimming removed 4 bases from V and 6 bases from J, with 11 bases in between. CDR1 and CDR2 from the germline V gene are SGHDT and YYEEEE. Incomplete CDR3 DNA: TGTGCCAGCAGCCCCGGGACACGCGAG. Protein: CASSPGTRE. The complete CDR3 sequence is CASSPGTREQYF.

Note on this clone: The CDR3 is cut off 3 residues early in the read; its end comes from the germline J gene. The rearrangement joins TRBV20-1 to TRBJ2-1; D may be TRBD1 (7 bases). Trimming stripped 6 bases from V and 7 bases from J, with 19 bases between. The CDR3 contains 14 residues. Per the germline V gene, CDR1 is DFQATT and CDR2 is SNEGSKA (reference sequence). The CDR3 sequence: CSARGAGGSNEQFF. The part of the CDR3 DNA that was read is TGCAGTGCCCGCGGGGCAGGGGGTTCGAATGAG.

Notes on this clone: The sequence runs out 3 residues before the end of the CDR3; the remainder is reconstructed from the germline J gene. Other DNA sequences in the same sample also yield this CDR3. The chain carries TRBV20-1 and TRBJ1-4, with a tentative D call TRBD1 (5 bases). The CDR3 loop spans 13 amino acids. The V end lost 6 bases, the J end lost 2 bases, and 10 bases lay between the germline ends. The germline CDR1 and CDR2 sequences are DFQATT and SNEGSKA (reference sequence). The part of the CDR3 DNA that was read is TGCAGTGCCGCAAGGGGCACTAATGAAAAA. Translated: CSAARGTNEK. The full CDR3 sequence reads CSAARGTNEKLFF.

For this clone: The DNA ends 3 residues before the CDR3 does, and the rest of the CDR3 is filled in from the germline J gene. The chain couples TRBV7-2 to TRBJ2-7, with TRBD2 identical over 10 bases. The CDR3 is made up of 15 amino acids. J lost 2 bases, V lost 1 base, and 2 bases had no gene match. Germline assignment: CDR1 SGHTA and CDR2 FQGNSA. This chain's CDR3 is CASSLGSGGTYEQYF. Incomplete CDR3 DNA: TGTGCCAGCAGCTTAGGTAGCGGGGGGACCTACGAG.

Note on this clone: The CDR3 is cut off 3 residues early in the read; its end comes from the germline J gene. The chain recombines TRBV7-3 with TRBJ2-5; unclear D gene. Per the germline V gene, CDR1 is SGHTA and CDR2 is FQGTGA. V was pared by 3 bases and J by 1 base, with 6 bases between. This CDR3 is 13 amino acids long. The sequenced part of the CDR3 DNA is TGTGCCAGCAGCTTGGCTAGCCAAGAGACC. This codes for CASSLASQET. The CDR3 reads in full as CASSLASQETQYF. Variable domain in full (rest from reference TRBV7-3 and TRBJ2-5): GAGVSQTPSNKVTEKGKYVELRCDPISGHTALYWYRQSLGQGPEFLIYFQGTGAADDSGLPNDRFFAVRPEGSVSTLKIQRTERGDSAVYLCASSLASQETQYFGPGTRLLVL.

With respect to this clone: The read is 3 residues too short to cover the CDR3 end, so that end is filled in from the germline J gene. The chain combines TRBV7-3 with TRBJ2-1, with 9 nucleotides matching TRBD1. CDR1 and CDR2 (germline): SGHTA, FQGTGA. V was pared by 0 bases and J by 0 bases, with 9 bases of the junction left unmatched. The CDR3 runs to 19 residues. CDR3 amino acids: CASSLTGQGFQSSYNEQFF. The DNA read from the CDR3 is TGTGCCAGCAGCTTAACGGGACAGGGATTCCAGAGCTCCTACAATGAG.

A remark on this clone: Read data end 3 residues before the CDR3 end; the end is taken from the germline J gene. V gene TRBV20-1 combines with J gene TRBJ1-5; 9 nucleotides agree with TRBD1. The germline V gene has CDR1 DFQATT and CDR2 SNEGSKA (reference sequence). The V and J ends lost 3 bases and 0 bases, in that order; junction bases with no gene match: 18. The CDR3 runs 20 residues. CDR3 residues: CSASLIVAGTGSGSNQPQHF. The CDR3 bases that were read are TGCAGTGCTAGTCTCATTGTCGCCGGGACAGGGTCGGGTAGCAATCAGCCC.

Concerning this clone: The CDR3 end falls 3 residues outside the read, so it is completed with the germline J gene. The genes are TRBV7-8 and TRBJ2-5; 9 bases agree with TRBD1. This CDR3 comprises 14 residues. Trimming at V came to 2 bases and at J to 4 bases, leaving 2 bases not matched to a gene. From germline, CDR1 is SGHVS and CDR2 FQNEAQ. CDR3 DNA, as far as it was read: TGTGCCAGCAGCTTACACAGGGGGCGAGAGACC. Encoded protein: CASSLHRGRET. The complete CDR3 protein is CASSLHRGRETQYF. The full variable domain, with the rest looked up from reference TRBV7-8 and TRBJ2-5, is GAGVSQSPRYKVAKRGQDVALRCDPISGHVSLFWYQQALGQGPEFLTYFQNEAQLDKSGLPSDRFFAERPEGSVSTLKIQRTQQEDSAVYLCASSLHRGRETQYFGPGTRLLVL.

Worth noting for this clone: The read is 3 residues too short to cover the CDR3 end, so that end is filled in from the germline J gene. J is TRBJ2-1 and V is TRBV6-2 or TRBV6-3, with D perhaps TRBD2 (5 bases). Trimming took 3 bases from V and 3 from J, leaving 15 bases between them. This CDR3 is 16 amino acids long. The germline gives CDR1 MNHEY, CDR2 SVGEGT. The CDR3 reads CASSYPSRRIYNEQFF. The sequenced part of the CDR3 DNA is TGTGCCAGCAGTTATCCTAGCCGTCGAATCTACAATGAG.

On this clone: The read ends 3 residues shy of where the CDR3 ends; the end is completed using the germline J gene. The chain has TRBV11-2 and TRBJ2-2; D remains unclear. V was shortened by 2 bases and J by 2 bases, with 6 bases between the two germline ends. CDR3 size: 14 residues. In germline, CDR1 is SGHAT, CDR2 FQNNGV. The CDR3: CASSLYSNTGELFF. CDR3 DNA, as far as it was read: TGTGCCAGCAGCTTATACAGCAACACCGGGGAG.

Concerning this clone: The read ends 3 residues shy of where the CDR3 ends; the end is completed using the germline J gene. The rearrangement links TRBV10-3 to TRBJ2-7; weak D call: TRBD2 (6 bases). Germline CDR1 ENHRY, CDR2 SYGVKD. V shed 0 bases and J shed 0 bases, with 9 bases lying between them. This CDR3 comprises 15 residues. CDR3 loop: CAISESGDSSYEQYF. The sequenced part of the CDR3 DNA is TGTGCCATCAGTGAGTCGGGGGACTCCTCCTACGAG.

Turning to this clone: The observed sequence ends 3 residues before the CDR3 terminus, with the missing tail filled in from the germline J gene. The genes are TRBV19 and TRBJ1-2; D not resolved. V lost 7 bases and J lost 0, with 9 bases in between. Per the germline V gene, CDR1 is LNHDA and CDR2 is SQIVND (reference sequence). This CDR3 is 13 amino acids long. CDR3 bases read: TGTGCCAGTAAACGGGGAGCTAACTATGGC. It specifies CASKRGANYG. In full, the CDR3 reads CASKRGANYGYTF.

CDR3 sequence reads: CASSSYGYTF. The part of the CDR3 DNA that was read is TGTGCCAGTAGCTCCTATGGC. The rearrangement links TRBV19 to TRBJ1-2, with no clear D. Read data end 3 residues before the CDR3 end; the end is taken from the germline J gene. Deletions cut 6 bases from V and 4 bases from J, with 3 bases between. This CDR3 is built from 10 residues. Looked up from germline, CDR1 is LNHDA and CDR2 is SQIVND (reference sequence).

The CDR3 is CASSDEGGPKNEQFF. CDR3 DNA (partial): TGTGCCAGCAGTGACGAGGGGGGGCCGAAAAATGAG. The chain has TRBV6-1 and TRBJ2-1, with D maybe TRBD2 (7 bases). The read finishes 3 residues shy of the CDR3 end, and the germline J gene is used to complete it. Deletions cut 3 bases from V and 7 bases from J, with 16 bases between. The germline V gene has CDR1 MNHNS and CDR2 SASEGT. The CDR3 runs 15 residues.

In the case of this clone: The read stops 3 residues short of the end of the CDR3; the missing end is completed from the germline J gene. This chain uses TRBV19 with TRBJ1-4; D may be TRBD1 (6 bases). CDR3 size: 15 residues. The germline gives CDR1 LNHDA, CDR2 SQIVND (reference sequence). V lost 4 bases and J 4 bases, leaving 13 bases between the germline ends. The sequenced CDR3 bases are TGTGCCAGTAGTAAGTTCGGGACATATAATGAAAAA. Amino acids: CASSKFGTYNEK. The whole CDR3 protein is CASSKFGTYNEKLFF. Combining the CDR3 with reference TRBV19 and TRBJ1-4 gives the whole variable domain DGGITQSPKYLFRKEGQNVTLSCEQNLNHDAMYWYRQDPGQGLRLIYYSQIVNDFQKGDIAEGYSVSREKKESFPLTVTSAQKNPTAFYLCASSKFGTYNEKLFFGSGTQLSVL.

As for this clone: The missing CDR3 end, 3 residues past where the read stops, is filled in from the germline J gene. The chain has TRBV18 and TRBJ2-3; 7 bases fit TRBD2. This CDR3 is 15 amino acids long. Germline V gives CDR1 KGHSH, CDR2 LQKENI. The CDR3: CASSPRGGGAETQYF. CDR3 DNA (partial): TGTGCCAGCTCACCACGGGGCGGGGGTGCGGAGACG. Filled out from reference TRBV18 and TRBJ2-3, the complete variable domain reads NAGVMQNPRHLVRRRGQEARLRCSPMKGHSHVYWYRQLPEEGLKFMVYLQKENIIDESGMPKERFSAEFPKEGPSILRIQQVVRGDSAAYFCASSPRGGGAETQYFGPGTRLTVL.

Notes on this clone: The read terminates 3 residues before the CDR3 end, so the remaining end is supplied by the germline J gene. This chain links TRBV11-1 with TRBJ2-1; D not resolved. CDR1 and CDR2 (germline): SGHAT, FQDESV (reference sequence). V lost 2 bases and J lost 9, with 8 bases in between. The CDR3 consists of 12 residues. The CDR3 reads CASSLLDTEQFF. The part of the CDR3 DNA that was read is TGTGCCAGCAGCTTACTAGATACTGAG.

Concerning this clone: The read halts 3 residues ahead of the CDR3 end, with the missing end drawn from the germline J gene. The V gene is TRBV2, the J gene TRBJ1-5; D is possibly TRBD1 (6 bases). The V end lost 9 bases, the J end lost 1 base, and 19 bases lay between the germline ends. Looked up from germline, CDR1 is SNHLY and CDR2 is FYNNEI. CDR3 length equals 16 residues. The CDR3 reads CASNRDQMGSNQPQHF. CDR3 DNA, as far as it was read: TGTGCCAGTAACAGGGATCAAATGGGAAGCAATCAGCCC.

Regarding this clone: The read finishes 3 residues shy of the CDR3 end, and the germline J gene is used to complete it. This chain connects TRBV14 to TRBJ2-3; a possible D gene is TRBD1 (5 bases). From germline, CDR1 is SGHDN and CDR2 FVKESK. The V end was cut by 1 base, the J end by 1 base, with 6 bases between. The CDR3 is 14 amino acids. CDR3 region: CASSQVGRTDTQYF. CDR3 bases read: TGTGCCAGCAGCCAAGTGGGGCGCACAGATACG.

Worth noting for this clone: The read terminates 3 residues ahead of where the CDR3 ends, so the germline J gene completes it. The J gene is TRBJ2-1, the V gene TRBV20-1, with 7 bases that match TRBD1. The germline V gene encodes CDR1 DFQATT and CDR2 SNEGSKA (reference sequence). The CDR3 contains 15 residues. Unmatched junction bases numbered 12, after V lost 6 bases and J lost 4 bases. The DNA read from the CDR3 is TGCAGTGCGCCACTCACAGGGGTACGGTACAATGAG. It translates to CSAPLTGVRYNE. The whole CDR3 protein reads CSAPLTGVRYNEQFF.

Notes on this clone: The missing CDR3 end, 3 residues past where the read stops, is filled in from the germline J gene. The chain recombines TRBV6-1 with TRBJ1-6; 9 positions agree with TRBD1. Germline values: CDR1 MNHNS, CDR2 SASEGT. The CDR3 is made up of 15 amino acids. V gave up 3 bases and J gave up 6 bases; unmatched junction bases: 3. The chain's CDR3 is CASSDTGGGNSPLHF. The CDR3 bases that were read are TGTGCCAGCAGTGATACAGGGGGCGGTAATTCACCC.